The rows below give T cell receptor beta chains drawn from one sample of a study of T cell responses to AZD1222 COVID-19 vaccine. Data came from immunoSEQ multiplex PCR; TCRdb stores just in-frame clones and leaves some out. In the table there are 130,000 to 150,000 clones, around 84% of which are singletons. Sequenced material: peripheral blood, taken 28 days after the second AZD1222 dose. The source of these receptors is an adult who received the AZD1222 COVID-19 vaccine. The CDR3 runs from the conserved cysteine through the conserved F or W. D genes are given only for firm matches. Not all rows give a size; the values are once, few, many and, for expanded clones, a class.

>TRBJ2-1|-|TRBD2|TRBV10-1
CASSRLAGDNEQFF
TGCGCCAGTTCCCGACTAGCGGGAGACAATGAGCAGTTCTTC
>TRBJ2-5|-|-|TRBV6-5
CASRKQGNQETQYF
TGTGCCAGCAGAAAACAGGGTAACCAAGAGACCCAGTACTTC
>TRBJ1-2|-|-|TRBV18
CASSPQGATNYGYTF
TGTGCCAGCTCACCACAGGGCGCAACTAACTATGGCTACACCTTC
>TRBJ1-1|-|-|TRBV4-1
CASSQDPRRGIMNTEAFF
TGCGCCAGCAGCCAAGACCCTAGACGGGGGATTATGAACACTGAAGCTTTCTTT
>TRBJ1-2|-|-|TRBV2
CASSGESLTLRGYTF
TGTGCCAGCAGTGGTGAGTCATTGACTCTAAGAGGCTACACCTTC
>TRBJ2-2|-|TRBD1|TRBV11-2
CASSTTGSRAGELFF
TGTGCCAGCAGCACGACAGGGAGTCGGGCCGGGGAGCTGTTTTTT
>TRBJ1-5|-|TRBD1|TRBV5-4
CASSRDRVGQPQHF
TGTGCCAGCAGCCGTGACAGGGTCGGTCAGCCCCAGCATTTT
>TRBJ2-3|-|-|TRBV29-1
CSAATDTQYF
TGCAGCGCTGCCACAGATACGCAGTATTTT
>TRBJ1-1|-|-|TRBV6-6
CASSHRDVLDTEAFF
TGTGCCAGCAGTCACAGGGATGTACTTGACACTGAAGCTTTCTTT
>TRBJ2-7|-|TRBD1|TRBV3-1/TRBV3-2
CASSRTGDSSYEQYF
TGTGCCAGCAGCCGGACAGGGGACAGCTCCTACGAGCAGTACTTC
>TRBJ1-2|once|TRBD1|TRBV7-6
CASSLGQEDYGYTF
TGTGCCAGCAGCCTCGGACAGGAGGACTATGGCTACACCTTC
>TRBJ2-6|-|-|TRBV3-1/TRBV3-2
CASSQEGVGANVLTF
TGTGCCAGCAGCCAGGAAGGGGTTGGGGCCAACGTCCTGACTTTC
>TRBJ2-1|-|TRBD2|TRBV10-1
CASSESWEGSYNEQFF
TGCGCCAGCAGTGAGAGCTGGGAGGGCTCCTACAATGAGCAGTTCTTC
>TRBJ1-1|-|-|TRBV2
CASGGWDNMNTEAFF
TGTGCCAGCGGGGGATGGGACAACATGAACACTGAAGCTTTCTTT
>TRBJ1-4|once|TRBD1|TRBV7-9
CASSSRTGDSATNEKLFF
TGTGCCAGCAGCTCTCGGACAGGGGATTCGGCAACTAATGAAAAACTGTTTTTT
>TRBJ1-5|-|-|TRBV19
CASNKGGDSNQPQHF
TGTGCCAGTAACAAAGGGGGGGATAGCAATCAGCCCCAGCATTTT